This T cell receptor (beta chain) is from a study of blood T cell repertoires in COVID-19. Across the study: Both acute and convalescent COVID-19 samples were obtained from the United States, Italy and Spain.

Trimming removed 5 bases from V and 3 bases from J; junction bases left unmatched: 8. The germline V gene encodes CDR1 MNHEY and CDR2 SMNVEV (reference sequence). The CDR3 spans 16 residues. Participants were placed into cohorts based on the clinical history they reported. Cohort 3 donors counted as recovered after two negative PCRs, clearance, or resolved symptoms. Original methodology: Quantification of nucleated cells was approximated via reference gene primer amplification. Profiling relied on immunoSEQ multiplex PCR, and the TCRdb table lists in-frame clones only, not all of them. The V and J calls and clone size were taken over from that table, and D and trimming were inferred from the DNA. This table has about 380,000 clones, 88% appearing once.

The chain is built from TRBV27 and TRBJ2-1, with 9 bases lining up with TRBD2. This TCR came from a woman younger than 35 who had recovered from COVID-19. Sequences were obtained from PBMCs or T cells enriched from blood (not recorded which). CDR3 bases: TGTGCCAGCAGTAGCCTAGGGCGGGGGGGCTACAATGAGCAGTTCTTC. It encodes CASSSLGRGGYNEQFF.